This T cell receptor (beta chain) was identified in a study of blood T cells in healthy people across ages (dated by TCRdb to the mid-2010s). Looking at the study overall: Template switching captured roughly one uniquely barcoded TCR beta cDNA molecule per two T cells in model experiments. The study analyzed two additional independent replicas of 1 million unique cDNA reads from the same blood draw for two donors, one aged 18 to 29 and one aged 80 or older. Age-related changes in TCR beta repertoire diversity were measured in the study by deep sequencing normalized with unique cDNA molecular identifiers. The donors were divided into four age groups: young (average around 17 years), middle-aged (over 35), aged (about 61) and long-lived (82). Summary of the overall study and its limitations: Observed TCR beta diversity correlated strongly with the percentage of naive T cells measured by flow cytometry. Compared with the aged group, the long-lived group had more naive CD4+ T cells, fewer expanded clones and increased TCR diversity, a pattern suggesting age selection. As age increased, observed TCR beta diversity per million T cells dropped in a roughly linear way, and a significant reduction was already evident by age 40. Because profiling used bulk unsorted PBMCs, naive and antigen-experienced compartments could not be compared conclusively. The CMV infection status of donors was not known, potentially confounding age-related changes in expanded clonotypes. Estimates of total diversity based on one million sequenced T cells were regarded as lower bounds and as underestimates.

The CDR3 covers 17 residues, taking in both the cysteine and the phenylalanine. CDR3 DNA is the only sequence kept; it has 51 bases, read in frame from the first base. V and J are truncated by 2 bases and 0 bases respectively, leaving an intervening sequence of 17 bases. Per the germline V gene (reference sequence), SEHNR is the CDR1 and FQNEAQ is the CDR2. To note about this clonotype: Its antigen target is currently unknown. Within one base of it there is no much larger clone, and no base qualities were kept.

Libraries were built with 5' RACE. The data were produced on an Illumina HiSeq 2500. A second PCR of roughly 7 to 11 cycles was performed with a sample-barcoded 5' primer and a J-beta primer mix. Each TCR beta cDNA molecule received a unique molecular identifier from a template-switch 5' adaptor carrying 12 random nucleotides. At least 2.5 million CDR3-containing paired-end reads were obtained from each sample. The Mint cDNA synthesis kit, primed by a TRBC-specific oligonucleotide, was used to synthesize first-strand cDNA from all RNA. Following uracil-DNA glycosylase treatment, all cDNA underwent a first 18-cycle PCR with the universal primers M1SS and BC2_uni_R. Per the authors' processing: Each sample was normalized by randomly selecting 1 million high-quality reads, each carrying a distinct molecular identifier. Reads sharing molecular identifiers were discarded rather than binned into consensus sequences. CDR3 identification, clonotype clustering and error correction used MiTCR with a Q25 quality threshold and the strictest error-elimination algorithm. A nonparametric unseen species model with Euler transformation was used to estimate a lower bound on total TCR beta diversity. Starting from the raw public reads, TCRdb applied fastp trimming at Q25, assembled clones with MiXCR and retained in-frame beta chains. Merged by CDR3 protein, the rows form single entries marked with the most common genes and DNA. The V and J calls and clone size come from TCRdb's table, not from the authors' own analysis. The sample table records over a million distinct CDR3 sequences; under 30% of these occur just once. The top ten clonotypes cover 0.65% to 0.75% of the sample.

The donors were 40 or so Caucasian individuals from Russia, aged roughly 6 to 100 years, who were systemically healthy. Approximately 9.3 milliliters of peripheral blood were collected from each donor into EDTA-treated Vacutainer tubes. PBMCs were isolated by Ficoll-Paque density-gradient centrifugation, with at least 6 million obtained per sample. Total RNA, at least 6 micrograms per sample, was extracted from PBMCs with Trizol reagent. The percentages of naive CD45RAhigh/CD27high T cells were determined by flow cytometry on a PBMC aliquot from every donor. This sample also appeared in a second study, on T cells of mothers and their children. Looking at the second paper: The donors were nine systemically healthy Caucasian individuals, made up of three mothers and their six children. cDNA synthesis used all of the extracted RNA, with 1.5 ug of RNA in each 15 ul reaction. In the second PCR, sample barcodes and 2-4 random nucleotides were introduced via the M1S primer. Over 8 million TCR beta CDR3 reads were obtained for each mother, and some 3.1 million reads were obtained for each child. TCR recombination output is similarly shaped by thymic selection in related and unrelated pairs, with a minor effect exerted by inherited differences. Normalized repertoire overlap was always slightly but never significantly higher in related than unrelated mother-child pairs. Persistent microchimeric T cell clones were not detected, at a sensitivity of about 100 clones per million clonotypes. The study used deep NGS to compare TCR beta repertoires of mothers and children, seeking features distinguishing related mother-child pairs from unrelated individuals. On average, the children were around 11 +/- 4 years old, while the mothers were around 42 +/- 4 years old. After adapter ligation was performed with NEBNext reagents, the libraries were sequenced on an Illumina HiSeq 2000 with 100+100 nt paired-end reads. To prevent cross-contamination, the mother and child libraries were prepared one month apart and sequenced in separate runs. For each donor, somewhere between about 450,000 and 2,200,000 distinct TCR beta clonotypes were identified. Naive TCR beta clonotypes were estimated from low-frequency clonotypes matched to each donor's FACS-determined naive share, without sorting.

The chain is made from TRBV7-9 and TRBJ2-7; TRBD2 is perhaps the D gene, given 7 matching bases. Sequences were obtained from blood. The source of this sequence is a girl aged 2-10 years in good health. CDR3 region: CASSLRQERGASYEQYF. The DNA reads as follows: TGTGCCAGCAGCTTAAGGCAGGAACGGGGGGCCTCCTACGAGCAGTACTTC.